Each of the 10 T cell receptor beta chains below was sequenced from the same sample in a study of identifying expanded T cells in peripheral blood. Clones were sequenced by immunoSEQ multiplex PCR, and TCRdb holds only the in-frame ones, with some missing. The sample includes 50,000 to 75,000 clones, about 87% of them seen just once. The sample taken for sequencing was blood. These TCRs come from a person between 18 and 75 years old in good health.

The rearrangement joins TRBV10-3 to TRBJ1-2; D ambiguous. The CDR3 spans 14 residues. V was pared by 4 bases and J by 3 bases, with 12 bases between. Germline V CDR1 and CDR2: ENHRY, SYGVKD. CDR3 protein: CAISGASWDYGYTF. The DNA for the CDR3 is TGTGCCATCAGTGGGGCATCCTGGGACTATGGCTACACCTTC.

The chain employs TRBV7-9 and TRBJ1-5; tentatively, D is TRBD1 (6 bases). The CDR3 is made up of 14 amino acids. Germline assignment: CDR1 SEHNR and CDR2 FQNEAQ (reference sequence). The V end was cut by 5 bases, the J end by 3 bases, with 11 bases between. The CDR3 reads CASSPTGNNQPQHF. The CDR3 DNA sequence: TGTGCCAGCAGCCCTACAGGGAACAATCAGCCCCAGCATTTT.

The chain links TRBV4-1 to TRBJ2-1, with TRBD2 matching over 11 bases. The CDR3 contains 15 residues. V shed 4 bases and J 6 bases; nucleotides not matched to a gene: 5. CDR1 MGHRA and CDR2 YSYEKL come from the germline V gene. The CDR3 coding sequence is TGCGCCAGCAGCCCGATAGCGGGAGGGGCCAATGAGCAGTTCTTC. Translated: CASSPIAGGANEQFF.

This clone appeared once. This chain connects TRBV30 to TRBJ2-7, with TRBD2 matching over 10 bases. This CDR3 has 17 residues. The V segment lost 5 bases and the J segment 4 bases; nucleotides outside the gene matches: 17. Germline V lookup: CDR1 GTSNPN, CDR2 SVGIG (reference sequence). The CDR3 bases are TGTGCCTGGGGCTCGGGTCTCTCTAGCGGGAGTCAGTACGAGCAGTACTTC. Its translation is CAWGSGLSSGSQYEQYF. Using reference TRBV30 and TRBJ2-7 for the parts outside the CDR3, the full variable domain is SQTIHQWPATLVQPVGSPLSLECTVEGTSNPNLYWYRQAAGRGLQLLFYSVGIGQISSEVPQNLSASRPQDRQFILSSKKLLLSDSGFYLCAWGSGLSSGSQYEQYFGPGTRLTVT.

CDR3 loop: CASRHRDRGNDEQFF. The DNA for the CDR3 is TGTGCCAGCAGACACCGGGACAGGGGTAACGATGAGCAGTTCTTC. The chain joins TRBV6-5 to TRBJ2-1, with 10 positions matching TRBD1. Germline trimming cut 6 bases from V and 8 bases from J; bases unmatched to any gene: 10. CDR1 is MNHEY and CDR2 is SVGAGI in the germline V gene. The CDR3 runs 15 residues.

The chain is built from TRBV4-1 and TRBJ2-1; no clear D gene. Germline V gene lookup returns CDR1 MGHRA and CDR2 YSYEKL. V lost 4 bases and J lost 5, with 9 bases in between. The CDR3 loop spans 13 amino acids. The CDR3 region is CASSRRRDNEQFF. DNA for the CDR3: TGCGCCAGCAGCCGAAGAAGGGACAATGAGCAGTTCTTC.

This clone was recorded only once. The V and J genes are TRBV19 and TRBJ2-2; 10 nucleotides line up with TRBD1. The CDR3 extends over 16 amino acids. J gave up 1 base and V 5 bases, and 4 bases lay outside the gene matches. Germline assignment: CDR1 LNHDA and CDR2 SQIVND (reference sequence). The CDR3 coding sequence is TGTGCCAGTAGTGACCGGGACAGGGGGAACACCGGGGAGCTGTTTTTT. Encoded protein: CASSDRDRGNTGELFF.

The V call is TRBV30, the J call TRBJ1-2; 11 bases line up with TRBD1. V trimming: 5 bases; J trimming: 5 bases; junction bases outside the gene matches: 13. This CDR3 contains 16 residues. CDR1 and CDR2 (germline): GTSNPN, SVGIG (reference sequence). CDR3 loop: CAWDRDRGTLLYGYTF. The CDR3 DNA reads as TGTGCCTGGGACCGGGACAGGGGGACTCTTTTGTATGGCTACACCTTC.

V is TRBV6-6 and J is TRBJ1-2, with D unresolved. The V and J ends lost 6 bases and 7 bases respectively, with 18 bases between them. The CDR3 has 14 residues. Germline V gene sequence: CDR1 MNHNY, CDR2 SVGAGI (reference sequence). The DNA for the CDR3 is TGTGCCAGCAGCTATCGCGATGGCATCGCTGGCTACACCTTC. The encoded protein is CASSYRDGIAGYTF.

The chain uses TRBV6-4 and TRBJ1-1, with D tentatively TRBD1 (5 bases). The CDR3 is 13 residues long. The V gene lost 3 bases and the J gene lost 11 bases, with 16 bases spanning the gap. Germline CDR1 is MRHNA and CDR2 is SNTAGT. The CDR3 reads CASSEKERGRAFF. CDR3 nucleotide sequence: TGTGCCAGCAGTGAAAAGGAGAGGGGTCGGGCTTTCTTT.